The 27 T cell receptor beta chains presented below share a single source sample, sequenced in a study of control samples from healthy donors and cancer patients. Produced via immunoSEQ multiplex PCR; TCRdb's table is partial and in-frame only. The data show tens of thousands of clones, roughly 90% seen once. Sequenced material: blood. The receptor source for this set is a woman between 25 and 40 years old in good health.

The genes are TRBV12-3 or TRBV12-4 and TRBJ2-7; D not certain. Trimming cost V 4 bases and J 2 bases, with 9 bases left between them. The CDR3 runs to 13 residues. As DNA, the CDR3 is TGTGCCAGCAGTTACGGCCGGACCTACGAGCAGTACTTC. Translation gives CASSYGRTYEQYF.

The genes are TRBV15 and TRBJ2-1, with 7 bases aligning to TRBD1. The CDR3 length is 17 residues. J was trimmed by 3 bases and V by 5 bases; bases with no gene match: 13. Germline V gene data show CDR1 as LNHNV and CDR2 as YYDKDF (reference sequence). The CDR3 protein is CATSGHRGSKNYNEQFF. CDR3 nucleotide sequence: TGTGCCACCAGCGGTCACAGGGGTTCGAAGAACTACAATGAGCAGTTCTTC.

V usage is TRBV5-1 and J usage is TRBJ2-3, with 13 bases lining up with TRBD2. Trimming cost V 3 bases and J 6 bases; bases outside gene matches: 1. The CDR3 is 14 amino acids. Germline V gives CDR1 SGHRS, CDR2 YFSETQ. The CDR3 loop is CASSSGLAGDTQYF. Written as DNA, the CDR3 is TGCGCCAGCAGCTCGGGACTAGCGGGGGATACGCAGTATTTT.

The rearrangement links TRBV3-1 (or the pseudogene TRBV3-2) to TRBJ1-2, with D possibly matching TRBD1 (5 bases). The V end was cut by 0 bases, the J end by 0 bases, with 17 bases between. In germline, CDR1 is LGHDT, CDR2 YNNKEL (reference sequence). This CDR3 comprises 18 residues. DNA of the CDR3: TGTGCCAGCAGCCAAGAAGGGGTCTATCTATCCTCTAACTATGGCTACACCTTC. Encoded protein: CASSQEGVYLSSNYGYTF.

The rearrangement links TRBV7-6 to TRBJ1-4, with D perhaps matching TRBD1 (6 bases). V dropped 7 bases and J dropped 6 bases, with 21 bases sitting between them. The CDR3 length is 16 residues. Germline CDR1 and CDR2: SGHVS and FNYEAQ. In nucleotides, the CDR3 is TGTGCCAGCACCGTAGGGGGGCAGGGAAAGGATGAAAAACTGTTTTTT. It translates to CASTVGGQGKDEKLFF.

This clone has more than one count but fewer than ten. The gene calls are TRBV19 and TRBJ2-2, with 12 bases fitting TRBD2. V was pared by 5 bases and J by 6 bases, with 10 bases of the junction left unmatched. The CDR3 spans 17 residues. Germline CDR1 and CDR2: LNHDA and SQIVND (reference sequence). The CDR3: CASSPPPGLAGSGELFF. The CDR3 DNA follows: TGTGCCAGTAGTCCTCCCCCGGGACTAGCGGGTTCCGGGGAGCTGTTTTTT. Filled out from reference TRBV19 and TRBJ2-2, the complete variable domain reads DGGITQSPKYLFRKEGQNVTLSCEQNLNHDAMYWYRQDPGQGLRLIYYSQIVNDFQKGDIAEGYSVSREKKESFPLTVTSAQKNPTAFYLCASSPPPGLAGSGELFFGEGSRLTVL.

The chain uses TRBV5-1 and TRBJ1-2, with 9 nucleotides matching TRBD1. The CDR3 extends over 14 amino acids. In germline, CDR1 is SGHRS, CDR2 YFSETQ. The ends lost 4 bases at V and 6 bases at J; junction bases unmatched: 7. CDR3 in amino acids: CASSQGQGRNGYTF. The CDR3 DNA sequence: TGCGCCAGCAGCCAGGGACAGGGACGAAATGGCTACACCTTC.

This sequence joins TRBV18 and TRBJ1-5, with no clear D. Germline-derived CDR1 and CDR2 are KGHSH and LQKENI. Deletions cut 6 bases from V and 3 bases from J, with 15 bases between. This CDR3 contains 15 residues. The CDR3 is CASSQSGQNNQPQHF. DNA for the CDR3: TGTGCCAGCTCGCAATCTGGGCAGAACAATCAGCCCCAGCATTTT.

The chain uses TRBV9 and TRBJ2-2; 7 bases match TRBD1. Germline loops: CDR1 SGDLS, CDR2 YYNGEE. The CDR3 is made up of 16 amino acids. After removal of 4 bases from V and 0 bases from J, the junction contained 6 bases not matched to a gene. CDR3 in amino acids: CASSLRQGPNTGELFF. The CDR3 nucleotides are TGTGCCAGCAGCCTCCGACAGGGCCCGAACACCGGGGAGCTGTTTTTT.

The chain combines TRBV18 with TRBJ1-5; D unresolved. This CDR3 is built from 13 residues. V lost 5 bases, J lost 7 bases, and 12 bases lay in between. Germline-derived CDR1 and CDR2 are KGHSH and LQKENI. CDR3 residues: CASSTGREQPQHF. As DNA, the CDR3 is TGTGCCAGCTCAACGGGGAGGGAACAGCCCCAGCATTTT. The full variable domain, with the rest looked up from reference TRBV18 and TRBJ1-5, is NAGVMQNPRHLVRRRGQEARLRCSPMKGHSHVYWYRQLPEEGLKFMVYLQKENIIDESGMPKERFSAEFPKEGPSILRIQQVVRGDSAAYFCASSTGREQPQHFGDGTRLSIL.

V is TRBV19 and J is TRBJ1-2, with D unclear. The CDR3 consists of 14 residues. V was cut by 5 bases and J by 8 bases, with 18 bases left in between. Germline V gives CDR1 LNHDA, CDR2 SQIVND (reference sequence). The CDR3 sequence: CASSRRAPTEGYTF. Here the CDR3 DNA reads TGTGCCAGTAGTCGCCGGGCCCCGACGGAAGGCTACACCTTC.

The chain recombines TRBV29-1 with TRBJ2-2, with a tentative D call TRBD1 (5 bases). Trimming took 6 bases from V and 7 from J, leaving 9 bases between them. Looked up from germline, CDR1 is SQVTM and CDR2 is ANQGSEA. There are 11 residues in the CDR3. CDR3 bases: TGCAGCGTCGGTGACAGCGGGGAGCTGTTTTTT. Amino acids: CSVGDSGELFF.

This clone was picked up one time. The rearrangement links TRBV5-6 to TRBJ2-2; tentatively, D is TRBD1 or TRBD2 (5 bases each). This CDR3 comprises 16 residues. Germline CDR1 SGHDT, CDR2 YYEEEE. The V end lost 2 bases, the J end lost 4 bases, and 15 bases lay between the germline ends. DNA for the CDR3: TGTGCCAGCAGCTTTTACGGGGCCGCGGGCACCGGGGAGCTGTTTTTT. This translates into CASSFYGAAGTGELFF.

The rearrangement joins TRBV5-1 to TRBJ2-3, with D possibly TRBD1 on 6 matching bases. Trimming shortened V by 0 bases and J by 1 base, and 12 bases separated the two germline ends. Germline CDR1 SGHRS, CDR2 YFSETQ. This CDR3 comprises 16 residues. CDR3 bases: TGCGCCAGCAGCTTGGTGCAGGGGACGGGCACAGATACGCAGTATTTT. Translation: CASSLVQGTGTDTQYF.

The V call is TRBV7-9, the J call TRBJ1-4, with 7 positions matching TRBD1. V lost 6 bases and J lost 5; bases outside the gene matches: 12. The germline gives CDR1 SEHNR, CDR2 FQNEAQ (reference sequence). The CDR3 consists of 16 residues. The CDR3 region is CASRPHWAGGNEKLFF. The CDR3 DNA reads TGTGCCAGCAGACCTCATTGGGCAGGGGGAAATGAAAAACTGTTTTTT.

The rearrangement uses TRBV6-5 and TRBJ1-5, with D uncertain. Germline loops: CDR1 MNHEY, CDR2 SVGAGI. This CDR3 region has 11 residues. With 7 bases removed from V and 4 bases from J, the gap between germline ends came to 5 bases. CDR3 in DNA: TGTGCCAGCAACGATAATCAGCCCCAGCATTTT. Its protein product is CASNDNQPQHF.

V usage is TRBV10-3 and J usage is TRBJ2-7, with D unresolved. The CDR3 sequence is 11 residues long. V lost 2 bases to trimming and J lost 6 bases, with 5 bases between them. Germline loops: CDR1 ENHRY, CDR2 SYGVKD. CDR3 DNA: TGTGCCATCAGTGAGCCAGCCGAGCAGTACTTC. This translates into CAISEPAEQYF.

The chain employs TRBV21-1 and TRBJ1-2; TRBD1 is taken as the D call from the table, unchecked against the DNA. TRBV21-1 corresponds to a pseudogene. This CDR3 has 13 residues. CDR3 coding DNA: TGTGCCAGCAGCAGGGGGCAGGGGGAAGGCTACACCTTC. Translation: CASSRGQGEGYTF.

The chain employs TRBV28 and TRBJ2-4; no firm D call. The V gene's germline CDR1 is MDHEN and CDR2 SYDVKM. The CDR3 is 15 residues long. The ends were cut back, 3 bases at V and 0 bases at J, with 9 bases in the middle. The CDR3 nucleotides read TGTGCCAGCAGTTTGGGCAGCCTAGCCAAAAACATTCAGTACTTC. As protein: CASSLGSLAKNIQYF.

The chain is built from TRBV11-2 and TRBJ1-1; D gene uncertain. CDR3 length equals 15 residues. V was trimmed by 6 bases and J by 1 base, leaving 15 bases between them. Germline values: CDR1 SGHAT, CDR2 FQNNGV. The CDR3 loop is CASRLGAGANTEAFF. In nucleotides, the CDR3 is TGTGCCAGCAGGTTGGGAGCAGGTGCGAACACTGAAGCTTTCTTT.

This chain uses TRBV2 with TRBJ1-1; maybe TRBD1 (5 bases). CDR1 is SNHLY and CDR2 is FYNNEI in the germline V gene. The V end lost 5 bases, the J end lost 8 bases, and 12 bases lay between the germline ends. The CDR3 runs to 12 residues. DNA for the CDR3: TGTGCCAGCAGTCCCCAGTGGGGGGAAGCTTTCTTT. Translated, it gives CASSPQWGEAFF.

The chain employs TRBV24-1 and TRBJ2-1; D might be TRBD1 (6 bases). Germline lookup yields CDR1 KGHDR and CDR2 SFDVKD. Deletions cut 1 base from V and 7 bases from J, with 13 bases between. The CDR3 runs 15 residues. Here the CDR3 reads CATSDFGQGMNEQFF. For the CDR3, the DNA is TGTGCCACCAGTGATTTTGGGCAGGGGATGAATGAGCAGTTCTTC.

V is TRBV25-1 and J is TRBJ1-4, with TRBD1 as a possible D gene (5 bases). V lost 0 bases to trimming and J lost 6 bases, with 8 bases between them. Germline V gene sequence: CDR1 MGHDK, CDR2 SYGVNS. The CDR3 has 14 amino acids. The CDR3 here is CASSEYMGDEKLFF. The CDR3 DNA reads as TGTGCCAGCAGTGAATATATGGGGGATGAAAAACTGTTTTTT.

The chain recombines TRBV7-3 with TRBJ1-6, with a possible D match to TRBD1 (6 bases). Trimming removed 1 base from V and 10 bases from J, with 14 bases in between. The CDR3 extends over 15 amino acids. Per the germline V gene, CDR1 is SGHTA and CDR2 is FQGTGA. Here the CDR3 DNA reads TGTGCCAGCAGCTTAATCGCAGGGGTAGGATCACCCCTCCACTTT. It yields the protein CASSLIAGVGSPLHF.

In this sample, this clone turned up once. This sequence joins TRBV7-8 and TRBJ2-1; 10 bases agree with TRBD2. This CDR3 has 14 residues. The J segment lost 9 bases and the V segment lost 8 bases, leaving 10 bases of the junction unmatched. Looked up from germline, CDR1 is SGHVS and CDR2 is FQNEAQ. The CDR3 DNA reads TGTGCCAGCGGGGTACGGCGACTAGCGGGTGAGCAGTTCTTC. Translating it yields CASGVRRLAGEQFF.

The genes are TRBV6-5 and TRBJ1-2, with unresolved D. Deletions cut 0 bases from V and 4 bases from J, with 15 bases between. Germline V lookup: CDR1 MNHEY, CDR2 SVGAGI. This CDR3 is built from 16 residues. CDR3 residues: CASSYSITGSVYGYTF. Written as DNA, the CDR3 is TGTGCCAGCAGTTACTCGATCACGGGTAGCGTCTATGGCTACACCTTC.

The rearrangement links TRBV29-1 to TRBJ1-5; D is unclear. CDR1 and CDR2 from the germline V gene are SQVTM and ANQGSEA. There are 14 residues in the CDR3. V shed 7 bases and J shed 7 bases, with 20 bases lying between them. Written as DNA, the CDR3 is TGCAGCGCCCCCCCCTTATCAGGCGGCCAGCCCCAGCATTTT. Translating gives CSAPPLSGGQPQHF.